Below are 9 T cell receptor beta chains sequenced from a single sample in a study of CD8+ T cells in alopecia areata. RNA extraction was followed by reverse transcription into cDNA, which acted as the sequencing template. Libraries were prepared by immunoSEQ multiplex PCR; TCRdb keeps only in-frame clonotypes and omits some of them. There are fewer than 200,000 clones in the sample; 67% occur only once, and 10% to 12% lies in the top ten. Sequenced material: CD8+ T cells sorted from blood, taken at week 0. Receptor source: a human donor with alopecia areata.

V usage is TRBV7-9 and J usage is TRBJ1-5; D is ambiguous. Germline CDR1 reads SEHNR; CDR2 reads FQNEAQ (reference sequence). CDR3 length: 12 residues. V shed 5 bases and J shed 0 bases, with 2 bases lying between them. Written as DNA, the CDR3 is TGTGCCAGCAGCCTTAGCAATCAGCCCCAGCATTTT. This gives the protein CASSLSNQPQHF.

The V and J genes are TRBV30 and TRBJ1-1; no definite D call. Per the germline V gene, CDR1 is GTSNPN and CDR2 is SVGIG (reference sequence). V lost 3 bases to trimming and J lost 10 bases, with 9 bases between them. CDR3 size: 10 residues. Here the CDR3 reads CAWREIRAFF. The CDR3 nucleotides read TGTGCCTGGAGGGAAATTAGAGCTTTCTTT. The full variable domain, in which reference TRBV30 and TRBJ1-1 provide the parts outside the CDR3, is SQTIHQWPATLVQPVGSPLSLECTVEGTSNPNLYWYRQAAGRGLQLLFYSVGIGQISSEVPQNLSASRPQDRQFILSSKKLLLSDSGFYLCAWREIRAFFGQGTRLTVV.

The chain joins TRBV7-9 to TRBJ2-1; unclear D gene. Deletions cut 5 bases from V and 5 bases from J, with 7 bases between. Germline V CDR1 and CDR2: SEHNR, FQNEAQ (reference sequence). The CDR3 spans 12 residues. CDR3 sequence reads: CASSGFHNEQFF. The CDR3 DNA sequence: TGTGCCAGCAGCGGCTTCCACAATGAGCAGTTCTTC.

V is TRBV27 and J is TRBJ2-2, with D unclear. The V gene's germline CDR1 is MNHEY and CDR2 SMNVEV (reference sequence). There are 13 residues in the CDR3. The ends were cut back, 7 bases at V and 5 bases at J, with 11 bases in the middle. DNA of the CDR3: TGTGCCAGCATGATAGCTTTTACCGGGGAGCTGTTTTTT. Translating gives CASMIAFTGELFF.

The chain uses TRBV27 and TRBJ2-1, with D uncertain. The length of the CDR3 is 13 residues. The V gene's germline CDR1 is MNHEY and CDR2 SMNVEV (reference sequence). V was shortened by 5 bases and J by 4 bases, with 9 bases between the two germline ends. The DNA for the CDR3 is TGTGCCAGCAGTCTCCCCGGTTACAATGAGCAGTTCTTC. As protein: CASSLPGYNEQFF.

The chain uses TRBV29-1 and TRBJ2-3, with D hard to call. This CDR3 comprises 13 residues. Germline lookup yields CDR1 SQVTM and CDR2 ANQGSEA. The V gene lost 3 bases and the J gene lost 2 bases, with 9 bases spanning the gap. CDR3 loop: CSVDFALTDTQYF. The CDR3 nucleotides read TGCAGCGTTGATTTCGCACTCACAGATACGCAGTATTTT.

This clone was seen just once. The chain couples TRBV7-8 to TRBJ2-5; D ambiguous. CDR1 SGHVS and CDR2 FQNEAQ come from the germline V gene. The CDR3 extends over 12 amino acids. V was cut by 3 bases and J by 5 bases, with 7 bases left in between. CDR3: CASSFAEETQYF. CDR3 coding DNA: TGTGCCAGCAGCTTCGCGGAGGAGACCCAGTACTTC.

The CDR3 DNA reads as TGCAGTGCTAGAGATCAGATCGAAGCTTTCTTT. Residues: CSARDQIEAFF. The V and J genes are TRBV20-1 and TRBJ1-1; D ambiguous. The CDR3 covers 11 residues. V was clipped by 0 bases and J by 8 bases, with 7 bases between them. The germline CDR1 and CDR2 sequences are DFQATT and SNEGSKA (reference sequence).

This chain uses TRBV28 with TRBJ2-5, with 8 bases that match TRBD1. Germline V lookup: CDR1 MDHEN, CDR2 SYDVKM. V gave up 5 bases and J gave up 5 bases; unmatched junction bases: 7. There are 14 residues in the CDR3. The CDR3 nucleotides read TGTGCCAGCAGTCCATGGACAGGGAGGGAGACCCAGTACTTC. The encoded protein is CASSPWTGRETQYF.